Presented here are 25 T cell receptor beta chains from one specimen sequenced in a study of cytotoxic CD8 clonotypes in ibrutinib-treated CLL. Profiling relied on immunoSEQ multiplex PCR, and the TCRdb table lists in-frame clones only, not all of them. The table has some 200,000 clones, about four fifths seen once. The sample in question was PBMCs, obtained after 12 months of ibrutinib treatment. These receptor sequences come from a human donor with chronic lymphocytic leukemia.

The rearrangement uses TRBV4-2 and TRBJ1-1; 7 nucleotides line up with TRBD1. Germline CDR1 LGHNA, CDR2 YNFKEQ. The CDR3 is made up of 14 amino acids. Trimming removed 0 bases from V and 7 bases from J; junction bases left unmatched: 5. This CDR3 reads CASSQDSDRLEAFF. Here the CDR3 DNA reads TGTGCCAGCAGCCAAGACTCGGACAGGCTTGAAGCTTTCTTT.

The chain combines TRBV6-5 with TRBJ1-6; D remains ambiguous. The ends were cut back, 7 bases at V and 9 bases at J, with 10 bases in the middle. Germline V gene sequence: CDR1 MNHEY, CDR2 SVGAGI. CDR3 size: 12 residues. In DNA form, the CDR3 reads TGTGCCAGCAAATTCCTGGCTTCACCCCTCCACTTT. Translated: CASKFLASPLHF.

The chain carries TRBV6-1 and TRBJ1-5; 7 nucleotides agree with TRBD1. Germline trimming cut 3 bases from V and 5 bases from J; bases unmatched to any gene: 7. The CDR3 runs 15 residues. Germline V gives CDR1 MNHNS, CDR2 SASEGT. The CDR3 is CASSEETGTHQPQHF. The CDR3 DNA sequence: TGTGCCAGCAGTGAGGAGACAGGGACCCATCAGCCCCAGCATTTT.

The chain couples TRBV11-2 to TRBJ1-4; 11 nucleotides agree with TRBD1. Germline values: CDR1 SGHAT, CDR2 FQNNGV. CDR3 length equals 19 residues. Trimming removed 4 bases from V and 6 bases from J; junction bases left unmatched: 16. Written as DNA, the CDR3 is TGTGCCAGCAGCTCCCGGGACAGGGGGAAATTTTATCTTGATGAAAAACTGTTTTTT. Translating it yields CASSSRDRGKFYLDEKLFF.

This chain uses TRBV6-5 with TRBJ2-2; D not certain. CDR1 and CDR2 (germline): MNHEY, SVGAGI. V shed 0 bases and J shed 10 bases, with 12 bases lying between them. This CDR3 contains 14 residues. CDR3 coding DNA: TGTGCCAGCAGTTACTCCGGCACCCCGGCGGAGCTGTTTTTT. It yields the protein CASSYSGTPAELFF.

The V call is TRBV11-2, the J call TRBJ2-7, with unresolved D. From germline, CDR1 is SGHAT and CDR2 FQNNGV. This CDR3 region has 14 residues. The V and J ends lost 2 bases and 5 bases respectively, with 13 bases between them. The CDR3 DNA follows: TGTGCCAGCAGCTTATGGTCCCCAGCTAACGAGCAGTACTTC. This sequence encodes CASSLWSPANEQYF. Filled out from reference TRBV11-2 and TRBJ2-7, the complete variable domain reads EAGVAQSPRYKIIEKRQSVAFWCNPISGHATLYWYQQILGQGPKLLIQFQNNGVVDDSQLPKDRFSAERLKGVDSTLKIQPAKLEDSAVYLCASSLWSPANEQYFGPGTRLTVT.

The chain carries TRBV5-1 and TRBJ1-4, with TRBD1 matching over 7 bases. The J segment lost 4 bases and the V segment lost 0 bases, leaving 6 bases of the junction unmatched. Germline CDR1 is SGHRS and CDR2 is YFSETQ. The CDR3 extends over 16 amino acids. The CDR3 region has the DNA TGCGCCAGCAGCTTGGACCCGACAGGGATTAATGAAAAACTGTTTTTT. Its protein product is CASSLDPTGINEKLFF.

The J gene is TRBJ1-1, the V gene TRBV29-1; possible D gene TRBD1, 6 bases. CDR3 length: 13 amino acids. In germline, CDR1 is SQVTM, CDR2 ANQGSEA. V lost 2 bases to trimming and J lost 4 bases, with 11 bases between them. CDR3 loop: CSVEQGWSTEAFF. CDR3 bases: TGCAGCGTTGAACAGGGGTGGAGCACTGAAGCTTTCTTT.

The rearrangement links TRBV5-1 to TRBJ2-5; D gene ambiguous. V gave up 3 bases and J gave up 4 bases, with 7 bases separating them. The CDR3 has 12 amino acids. Germline CDR1 SGHRS, CDR2 YFSETQ. CDR3 loop: CASSSGRETQYF. CDR3 coding DNA: TGCGCCAGCAGCTCCGGGCGAGAGACCCAGTACTTC.

The V gene is TRBV5-6, the J gene TRBJ2-1, with no clear D. The CDR3 contains 16 residues. V was clipped by 0 bases and J by 10 bases, with 20 bases between them. The germline CDR1 and CDR2 sequences are SGHDT and YYEEEE. The CDR3 region is CASSLAARRDGREQFF. In DNA, the CDR3 is TGTGCCAGCAGCTTGGCTGCGCGACGAGACGGGCGCGAGCAGTTCTTC.

This sequence joins TRBV6-5 and TRBJ2-3, with 11 bases that match TRBD2. J was trimmed by 4 bases and V by 5 bases; bases with no gene match: 5. The CDR3 is 15 residues long. Germline V gene lookup returns CDR1 MNHEY and CDR2 SVGAGI. The CDR3 DNA reads TGTGCCAGCAGTCCGATAGCGGGGGGGTCAGATACGCAGTATTTT. Residues: CASSPIAGGSDTQYF.

The chain is built from TRBV10-3 and TRBJ2-3; 10 bases fit TRBD2. The CDR3 runs to 14 residues. From germline, CDR1 is ENHRY and CDR2 SYGVKD. V was clipped by 10 bases and J by 4 bases; unmatched bases: 8. The CDR3 DNA sequence: TGTGCCACTGGGACTAGCGAGGTCCCAGATACGCAGTATTTT. This translates into CATGTSEVPDTQYF.

By share, this clone counts as medium-sized (0.01 to 0.1%). The chain carries TRBV6-4 and TRBJ2-1; D is undetermined. The germline V gene encodes CDR1 MRHNA and CDR2 SNTAGT. Trimming took 6 bases from V and 5 from J, leaving 11 bases between them. This CDR3 contains 13 residues. The CDR3 reads CASSDGPNNEQFF. The DNA for the CDR3 is TGTGCCAGCAGCGACGGGCCAAACAATGAGCAGTTCTTC.

V and J are TRBV4-2 and TRBJ2-5, with 14 nucleotides matching TRBD2. V shed 3 bases and J 3 bases; nucleotides not matched to a gene: 0. The CDR3 spans 15 residues. Germline CDR1 and CDR2: LGHNA and YNFKEQ. Here the CDR3 DNA reads TGTGCCAGCAGCCAGGGACTAGCGGGAGAAGAGACCCAGTACTTC. Encoded protein: CASSQGLAGEETQYF.

Here the CDR3 reads CASGTSGRYEQYF. In nucleotides, the CDR3 is TGTGCCAGTGGGACTAGCGGGAGGTACGAGCAGTACTTC. The J gene is TRBJ2-7, the V gene TRBV6-5; TRBD2 matches 15 bases. The germline CDR1 and CDR2 sequences are MNHEY and SVGAGI. The CDR3 contains 13 residues. The J segment lost 4 bases and the V segment lost 9 bases, leaving 1 base of the junction unmatched.

This chain joins TRBV28 and TRBJ1-2, with 7 bases matching TRBD1. V lost 5 bases to trimming and J lost 8 bases; unmatched junction nucleotides: 8. CDR3 size: 13 residues. Germline V gene data show CDR1 as MDHEN and CDR2 as SYDVKM. The CDR3 sequence is CASSTQGYRGYTF. CDR3 nucleotides: TGTGCCAGCAGTACACAGGGGTATAGGGGCTACACCTTC.

This rearrangement joins TRBV6-5 to TRBJ2-7; 8 positions match TRBD1. Germline V gives CDR1 MNHEY, CDR2 SVGAGI. This CDR3 is 16 amino acids long. The ends lost 0 bases at V and 1 base at J; junction bases unmatched: 5. The CDR3 region has the DNA TGTGCCAGCAGTTACTCGCAGGGGGCGCGGTCCTACGAGCAGTACTTC. This codes for CASSYSQGARSYEQYF.

The V and J genes are TRBV19 and TRBJ2-3, with 10 bases aligning to TRBD2. The junction had 10 bases not matched to a gene; V was cut back by 7 bases and J by 3 bases. The CDR3 is 16 residues long. Per germline, CDR1 LNHDA and CDR2 SQIVND (reference sequence). CDR3 residues: CASINSGGAGTDTQYF. CDR3 coding DNA: TGTGCCAGTATAAACAGCGGGGGGGCTGGTACAGATACGCAGTATTTT.

This clone was picked up a small number of times. V is TRBV25-1 and J is TRBJ2-7; D call uncertain. Germline V gene data show CDR1 as MGHDK and CDR2 as SYGVNS. Trimming shortened V by 3 bases and J by 2 bases, and 11 bases separated the two germline ends. There are 14 residues in the CDR3. The CDR3 is CASSESRKTYEQYF. CDR3 nucleotide sequence: TGTGCCAGCAGTGAGTCTAGGAAAACCTACGAGCAGTACTTC.

The rearrangement uses TRBV5-5 and TRBJ2-7; possible D gene TRBD1, 6 bases. CDR3 length: 16 amino acids. Looked up from germline, CDR1 is SGHKS and CDR2 is YYEKEE (reference sequence). V gave up 4 bases and J gave up 0 bases, with 17 bases separating them. DNA of the CDR3: TGTGCCAGCAGCCCGCGTCGGGACACGAGCTCCTACGAGCAGTACTTC. This encodes CASSPRRDTSSYEQYF.

This chain links TRBV28 with TRBJ1-2; tentatively, D is TRBD1 (5 bases). Deletions cut 2 bases from V and 8 bases from J, with 12 bases between. The CDR3 length is 13 residues. Germline CDR1 is MDHEN and CDR2 is SYDVKM. The CDR3 DNA follows: TGTGCCAGCAGTTTAACCCGGGGGGAGGGCTACACCTTC. Residues: CASSLTRGEGYTF.

This clone was observed a handful of times. The chain combines TRBV9 with TRBJ1-1, with a possible D match to TRBD1 (5 bases). The CDR3 is 14 amino acids. Germline loops: CDR1 SGDLS, CDR2 YYNGEE. Trimming shortened V by 3 bases and J by 1 base, and 10 bases separated the two germline ends. The CDR3 nucleotides are TGTGCCAGCAGCGCCACCGGGACGAACACTGAAGCTTTCTTT. The encoded protein is CASSATGTNTEAFF.

J is TRBJ2-1 and V is TRBV30; D perhaps matches TRBD2 (6 bases). Trimming stripped 5 bases from V and 12 bases from J, with 20 bases between. This CDR3 spans 13 amino acids. Germline V gene data show CDR1 as GTSNPN and CDR2 as SVGIG (reference sequence). CDR3 sequence: CAWAGTGTRGQFF. CDR3 bases: TGTGCCTGGGCCGGGACCGGGACGCGGGGGCAGTTCTTC.

The V and J genes are TRBV25-1 and TRBJ1-1, with D unclear. CDR3 length: 16 residues. In germline, CDR1 is MGHDK, CDR2 SYGVNS. V lost 4 bases and J 0 bases, leaving 15 bases between the germline ends. In nucleotides, the CDR3 is TGTGCCAGCAGTGGCCGTGACGTCGACATGAACACTGAAGCTTTCTTT. This gives the protein CASSGRDVDMNTEAFF.

CDR3 in amino acids: CASSLGSTNEKLFF. CDR3 DNA: TGTGCCAGCAGCTTAGGATCAACTAATGAAAAACTGTTTTTT. This chain links TRBV7-8 with TRBJ1-4; the D is unclear. V was cut by 1 base and J by 0 bases, with 3 bases left in between. The CDR3 is made up of 14 amino acids. The V gene's germline CDR1 is SGHVS and CDR2 FQNEAQ.